Included here is one T cell receptor beta chain sequence, with context. Its specificity is unknown. The data are from a study of CD8 T cells in Susac syndrome. Study-level results: CD4+ repertoires of Susac syndrome patients lacked detectable clonal expansion.

The TEMRA cells underwent FACS enrichment, while the CD8+ and CD4+ T cells underwent negative isolation. CDR3 length: 13 residues. Germline values: CDR1 SEHNR, CDR2 FQNEAQ (reference sequence). Trimming took 5 bases from V and 2 from J, leaving 10 bases between them. The authors reverse transcribed roughly 0.5 to 1 ug RNA with random hexamers. An immunoSEQ multiplex PCR amplified TCR beta CDR3 over 54 Vbeta and 13 Jbeta. TCRdb recomputed calls from the immunoSEQ multiplex PCR reads with MiXCR, one row per CDR3 protein. The sample shows about 180,000 distinct CDR3 sequences, 90% to 95% of them seen only once.

The receptor was derived from a human donor with Susac syndrome. The V gene is TRBV7-9, the J gene TRBJ2-7; D gene uncertain. The source material was CD4+ T cells from PBMCs. Written as DNA, the CDR3 is TGTGCCAGCAGCCGCCGCAGTCCCTACGAGCAGTACTTC. Translating it yields CASSRRSPYEQYF.